The T cell receptor (beta chain) under discussion was sequenced for a study of cytomegalovirus exposure and HLA in healthy donors. Regarding the study as a whole: In a later analysis, TCR association rates varied by HLA locus: DRB1 most, HLA-C fewest. Later genetic work tied a missense DCLRE1C variant to beta-chain V and J trimming.

A multiplex PCR was run with 60 Vbeta primers and 13 Jbeta primers. Profiled with immunoSEQ multiplex PCR; TCRdb holds only in-frame clones, not every one. This table holds 100,000 to 140,000 clones, 82% found once. Turning to this clone: Its target is not known.

This sequence originates from a man aged 25 to 40 in good health and CMV-seropositive. Sequenced input: PBMCs.

The CDR3 DNA is TGTGCCAGCAGACAAACTGCAGGGGGGACTGAAGCTTTCTTT. Residues: CASRQTAGGTEAFF. This chain uses TRBV6-5 with TRBJ1-1, with 7 nucleotides matching TRBD1. Losses at the gene ends were 6 bases for V and 5 bases for J; bases not matched to a gene: 9. The CDR3 length is 14 residues. Looked up from germline, CDR1 is MNHEY and CDR2 is SVGAGI.